The 10 T cell receptor beta chains reported below all come from one sample, sequenced in a study of early T cells in non-severe SARS-CoV-2 infection (dated by TCRdb to about 2021). The receptor library was made with 5' RACE. Sequenced on a NextSeq 500. TCRdb's own reprocessing of the public reads used fastp at Q25 and MiXCR and kept productive beta chains. Merged by CDR3 protein, the rows form single entries marked with the most common genes and DNA. The sample has about 99,000 distinct CDR3 sequences on record, approximately 17% of them singletons. 1.3% of the sample rests with the top ten. Sequences were obtained from whole blood. These receptor sequences come from an adult who was a healthcare worker with PCR-confirmed SARS-CoV-2 infection or an uninfected control (not recorded which).

Only a few counts were recorded for this clonotype. A read error may explain this, as a much larger clone is one base away. V and J are TRBV7-9 and TRBJ2-7; D is uncertain. Looked up from germline, CDR1 is SEHNR and CDR2 is FQNEAQ (reference sequence). Deletions cut 5 bases from V and 0 bases from J, with 2 bases between. This CDR3 comprises 11 residues. Written as DNA, the CDR3 is TGTGCCAGCAGCCACTCCTACGAGCAGTACTTC. Translated, it gives CASSHSYEQYF.

This chain connects TRBV7-9 to TRBJ1-2; D not certain. The CDR3 is 14 residues long. V was pared by 5 bases and J by 8 bases, with 18 bases between. Germline CDR1 SEHNR, CDR2 FQNEAQ (reference sequence). The CDR3 protein is CASSPSRAAGGYTF. CDR3 sequence (DNA): TGTGCCAGCAGCCCCAGCCGGGCGGCGGGGGGCTACACCTTC.

The genes are TRBV7-9 and TRBJ2-1; 12 bases line up with TRBD2. J was trimmed by 4 bases and V by 5 bases; bases with no gene match: 9. This CDR3 contains 17 residues. Looked up from germline, CDR1 is SEHNR and CDR2 is FQNEAQ (reference sequence). CDR3 sequence: CASSTRTSGVHYNEQFF. In nucleotides, the CDR3 is TGTGCCAGCAGCACCCGGACTAGCGGGGTTCATTACAATGAGCAGTTCTTC. The full variable domain, in which reference TRBV7-9 and TRBJ2-1 provide the parts outside the CDR3, is DTGVSQNPRHKITKRGQNVTFRCDPISEHNRLYWYRQTLGQGPEFLTYFQNEAQLEKSRLLSDRFSAERPKGSFSTLEIQRTEQGDSAMYLCASSTRTSGVHYNEQFFGPGTRLTVL.

This clonotype appeared once. The gene calls are TRBV7-9 and TRBJ2-7, with D perhaps matching TRBD2 (6 bases). The germline gives CDR1 SEHNR, CDR2 FQNEAQ (reference sequence). The V end lost 4 bases, the J end lost 2 bases, and 12 bases lay between the germline ends. This CDR3 contains 14 residues. CDR3 residues: CASSSREVAYEQYF. The CDR3 nucleotides read TGTGCCAGCAGCTCCAGGGAGGTGGCCTACGAGCAGTACTTC.

This clonotype was seen ten or more times. The V gene is TRBV9, the J gene TRBJ2-7; no clear D. Trimming stripped 0 bases from V and 3 bases from J, with 7 bases between. Germline V CDR1 and CDR2: SGDLS, YYNGEE. The CDR3 is 13 residues long. DNA of the CDR3: TGTGCCAGCAGCGTAGTCCCGGACTACGAGCAGTACTTC. Protein product: CASSVVPDYEQYF.

This clonotype was found many times. V gene TRBV6-4 combines with J gene TRBJ1-1, with unresolved D. Germline CDR1 MRHNA, CDR2 SNTAGT. Trimming took 2 bases from V and 1 from J, leaving 5 bases between them. The CDR3 is made up of 13 amino acids. CDR3 region: CASSDGENTEAFF. As DNA, the CDR3 is TGTGCCAGCAGTGACGGGGAGAACACTGAAGCTTTCTTT.

The chain uses TRBV7-9 and TRBJ1-2; the D is unclear. V dropped 7 bases and J dropped 7 bases, with 22 bases sitting between them. There are 15 residues in the CDR3. CDR1 is SEHNR, CDR2 FQNEAQ, per germline (reference sequence). The CDR3 spells CASNRVGRERSGYTF. The CDR3 nucleotides read TGTGCCAGCAACCGAGTAGGGAGGGAAAGAAGTGGCTACACCTTC.

The chain joins TRBV2 to TRBJ2-7; maybe TRBD1 (6 bases). The CDR3 length is 11 residues. CDR1 is SNHLY, CDR2 FYNNEI, per germline. Deletions cut 11 bases from V and 1 base from J, with 9 bases between. CDR3 nucleotide sequence: TGTGCCTTAGGACAGTCCTACGAGCAGTACTTC. Translated: CALGQSYEQYF.

The sample holds a few counts of this clonotype. The chain employs TRBV5-6 and TRBJ2-7; 9 nucleotides line up with TRBD1. V lost 6 bases to trimming and J lost 4 bases; unmatched junction nucleotides: 8. There are 14 residues in the CDR3. CDR1 and CDR2 (germline): SGHDT, YYEEEE. CDR3 coding DNA: TGTGCCAGCACCATTTGGGACAGGGCTTACGAGCAGTACTTC. Amino acids: CASTIWDRAYEQYF.

In this sample, this clonotype turned up many times. The chain employs TRBV11-2 and TRBJ1-6; 7 positions agree with TRBD1. CDR1 is SGHAT and CDR2 is FQNNGV in the germline V gene. CDR3 length: 16 residues. J was trimmed by 0 bases and V by 6 bases; bases with no gene match: 5. CDR3 in amino acids: CASRPRGSSYNSPLHF. The CDR3 nucleotides are TGTGCCAGCAGACCCAGGGGGAGCTCCTATAATTCACCCCTCCACTTT.